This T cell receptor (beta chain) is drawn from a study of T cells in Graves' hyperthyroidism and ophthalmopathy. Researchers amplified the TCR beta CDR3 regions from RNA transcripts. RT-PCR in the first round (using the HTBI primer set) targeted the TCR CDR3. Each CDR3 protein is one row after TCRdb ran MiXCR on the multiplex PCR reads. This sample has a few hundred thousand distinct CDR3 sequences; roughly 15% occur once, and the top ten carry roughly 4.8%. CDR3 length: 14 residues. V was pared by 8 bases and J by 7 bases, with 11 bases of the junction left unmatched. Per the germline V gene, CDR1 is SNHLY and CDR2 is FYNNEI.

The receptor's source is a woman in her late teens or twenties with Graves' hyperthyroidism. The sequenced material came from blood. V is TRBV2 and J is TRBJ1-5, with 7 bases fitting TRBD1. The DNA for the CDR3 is TGTGCCAGCTGGGGAGGGCAGGGGGGCCAGCCCCAGCATTTT. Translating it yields CASWGGQGGQPQHF.